Each of the 31 T cell receptor beta chains below was sequenced from the same sample in a study of blood T cell repertoires in COVID-19. Clones were sequenced by immunoSEQ multiplex PCR, and TCRdb holds only the in-frame ones, with some missing. The sample contains 50,000 to 85,000 clones, over 80% of which appear only once. Material for sequencing was peripheral blood. These TCRs come from a human donor in a cohort sampled during active COVID-19.

This clone was found a few times. This chain uses TRBV9 with TRBJ2-7; 10 bases are shared with TRBD1. Per the germline V gene, CDR1 is SGDLS and CDR2 is YYNGEE. The V gene end was trimmed by 3 bases and the J gene end by 7 bases; junction bases not matched to a gene: 7. This CDR3 region has 14 residues. This chain's CDR3 is CASSASGTGEEQYF. CDR3 coding DNA: TGTGCCAGCAGCGCCTCCGGGACAGGGGAGGAGCAGTACTTC.

The chain has TRBV4-2 and TRBJ2-1; no definite D call. Between the trimmed V and J ends, which lost 5 bases and 1 base, there was a span of 15 bases. Looked up from germline, CDR1 is LGHNA and CDR2 is YNFKEQ. The CDR3 is 16 amino acids. In nucleotides, the CDR3 is TGTGCCAGCAGCTCCCAGACCTCGCGGTCCTACAATGAGCAGTTCTTC. Amino acid sequence: CASSSQTSRSYNEQFF.

This chain links TRBV7-8 with TRBJ2-4, with a tentative D call TRBD1 (5 bases). The CDR3 spans 15 residues. Between the trimmed V and J ends, which lost 3 bases and 5 bases, there was a span of 14 bases. Germline loops: CDR1 SGHVS, CDR2 FQNEAQ. CDR3 coding DNA: TGTGCCAGCAGCTTCACAGGCTCGTTCGAAAACATTCAGTACTTC. It yields the protein CASSFTGSFENIQYF.

The gene calls are TRBV11-2 and TRBJ2-7; TRBD1 agrees at 10 bases. J gave up 3 bases and V 5 bases, and 4 bases lay outside the gene matches. CDR1 and CDR2 from the germline V gene are SGHAT and FQNNGV. The CDR3 consists of 14 residues. CDR3 amino acids: CASSLDRGGYEQYF. CDR3 nucleotides: TGTGCCAGCAGCCTGGACAGGGGGGGCTACGAGCAGTACTTC.

Regarding this clone: Other DNA sequences in the same sample also yield this CDR3. The V gene is TRBV9, the J gene TRBJ2-5, with a tentative D call TRBD2 (5 bases). V was trimmed by 2 bases and J by 5 bases, leaving 7 bases between them. This CDR3 is 12 amino acids long. Germline V gene lookup returns CDR1 SGDLS and CDR2 YYNGEE. CDR3 amino acids: CASSVGEETQYF. The CDR3 DNA is TGTGCCAGCAGCGTTGGGGAGGAGACCCAGTACTTC.

This clone was observed a few times. The chain recombines TRBV27 with TRBJ1-5; 9 bases map to TRBD1. CDR3 length equals 14 residues. J gave up 7 bases and V 4 bases, and 5 bases lay outside the gene matches. CDR1 and CDR2 from the germline V gene are MNHEY and SMNVEV (reference sequence). As DNA, the CDR3 is TGTGCCAGCAGTTCCGGACAGGGGACGCAGCCCCAGCATTTT. Protein sequence: CASSSGQGTQPQHF.

The chain recombines TRBV5-4 with TRBJ1-6; tentatively, D is TRBD1 (5 bases). V was cut by 6 bases and J by 6 bases, with 13 bases left in between. The germline CDR1 and CDR2 sequences are SGHNT and YYREEE (reference sequence). The CDR3 runs 14 residues. For the CDR3, the DNA is TGTGCCAGCAACAGGCGGGGTGTTAATTCACCCCTCCACTTT. Its protein product is CASNRRGVNSPLHF.

This clone has a handful of counts. The chain carries TRBV5-4 and TRBJ2-6; the D is unclear. Trimming stripped 0 bases from V and 1 base from J, with 8 bases between. The germline gives CDR1 SGHNT, CDR2 YYREEE (reference sequence). CDR3 length: 16 residues. CDR3 residues: CASSLEYSSGANVLTF. The CDR3 DNA sequence: TGTGCCAGCAGCTTGGAATACAGTTCTGGGGCCAACGTCCTGACTTTC. The full variable domain, in which reference TRBV5-4 and TRBJ2-6 provide the parts outside the CDR3, is ETGVTQSPTHLIKTRGQQVTLRCSSQSGHNTVSWYQQALGQGPQFIFQYYREEENGRGNFPPRFSGLQFPNYSSELNVNALELDDSALYLCASSLEYSSGANVLTFGAGSRLTVL.

CDR3 sequence reads: CASSQGVTEAFF. CDR3 nucleotide sequence: TGTGCCAGCAGCCAAGGAGTCACTGAAGCTTTCTTT. The J gene is TRBJ1-1, the V gene TRBV14; no firm D call. Germline V gives CDR1 SGHDN, CDR2 FVKESK. The CDR3 length is 12 residues. V was shortened by 1 base and J by 4 bases, with 4 bases between the two germline ends.

The chain uses TRBV5-1 and TRBJ2-1; a possible D gene is TRBD1 (5 bases). CDR1 and CDR2 (germline): SGHRS, YFSETQ. The CDR3 runs to 13 residues. Trimming removed 1 base from V and 5 bases from J, with 7 bases in between. CDR3 region: CASSLRGNNEQFF. The CDR3 DNA is TGCGCCAGCAGCTTGAGGGGAAACAATGAGCAGTTCTTC.

The chain combines TRBV6-2 or TRBV6-3 with TRBJ2-2; 8 bases map to TRBD2. In germline, CDR1 is MNHEY, CDR2 SVGEGT. V was clipped by 5 bases and J by 6 bases; unmatched bases: 11. CDR3 length: 16 residues. CDR3 bases: TGTGCCAGCAGTAACCGAGCGGGGGATGGGGCCGGGGAGCTGTTTTTT. This codes for CASSNRAGDGAGELFF.

The table lists this clone with a count of one. The chain has TRBV28 and TRBJ1-1; 9 bases line up with TRBD1. J gave up 3 bases and V 11 bases, and 4 bases lay outside the gene matches. The CDR3 has 12 amino acids. Germline V gene lookup returns CDR1 MDHEN and CDR2 SYDVKM. The CDR3 nucleotides read TGTGCCTCACAGGGGGCGGACACTGAAGCTTTCTTT. This translates into CASQGADTEAFF.

The chain recombines TRBV25-1 with TRBJ2-1; D is ambiguous. The germline V gene encodes CDR1 MGHDK and CDR2 SYGVNS. There are 13 residues in the CDR3. The V end was cut by 1 base, the J end by 3 bases, with 4 bases between. As DNA, the CDR3 is TGTGCCAGCAGTGAATCGGGCTACAATGAGCAGTTCTTC. This translates into CASSESGYNEQFF.

This chain uses TRBV11-3 with TRBJ2-2; D is unresolved. Germline V lookup: CDR1 SGHNT, CDR2 YENEEA. The V end was cut by 0 bases, the J end by 6 bases, with 8 bases between. The CDR3 sequence is 14 residues long. This CDR3 is CASSLDISAGELFF. CDR3 bases: TGTGCCAGCAGCTTAGATATTTCAGCCGGGGAGCTGTTTTTT.

The chain uses TRBV7-2 and TRBJ2-5, with 9 bases that match TRBD2. V lost 3 bases to trimming and J lost 5 bases; unmatched junction nucleotides: 7. CDR1 is SGHTA, CDR2 FQGNSA, per germline. The CDR3 covers 15 residues. The CDR3 nucleotides read TGTGCCAGCAGCTTTTCGGCAAGCGGGGGGGAGACCCAGTACTTC. Translating gives CASSFSASGGETQYF.

The rearrangement joins TRBV6-5 to TRBJ1-4; no firm D call. The CDR3 is 14 residues long. In germline, CDR1 is MNHEY, CDR2 SVGAGI. V dropped 8 bases and J dropped 0 bases, with 10 bases sitting between them. The CDR3 protein is CASAWGATNEKLFF. The CDR3 DNA follows: TGTGCCAGCGCTTGGGGAGCAACTAATGAAAAACTGTTTTTT.

The V call is TRBV6-2 or TRBV6-3, the J call TRBJ2-2; D is unclear. This CDR3 contains 14 residues. Germline lookup yields CDR1 MNHEY and CDR2 SVGEGT. V was pared by 4 bases and J by 8 bases, with 14 bases between. CDR3 sequence reads: CASSSGLPGGELFF. The CDR3 coding sequence is TGTGCCAGCAGTTCGGGTCTTCCTGGAGGGGAGCTGTTTTTT.

A note on this clone: Other nucleotide sequences from this sample produce the same CDR3. The rearrangement links TRBV7-8 to TRBJ1-5, with 10 bases fitting TRBD1. Losses at the gene ends were 5 bases for V and 6 bases for J; bases not matched to a gene: 7. Per the germline V gene, CDR1 is SGHVS and CDR2 is FQNEAQ. The CDR3 has 15 amino acids. The CDR3 reads CASSQGTGETQPQHF. CDR3 bases: TGTGCCAGCAGCCAGGGGACAGGGGAAACTCAGCCCCAGCATTTT.

V usage is TRBV5-1 and J usage is TRBJ1-6, with 9 bases matching TRBD1. The CDR3 runs to 15 residues. Germline V gives CDR1 SGHRS, CDR2 YFSETQ. Losses at the gene ends were 2 bases for V and 10 bases for J; bases not matched to a gene: 7. The CDR3 here is CASSLSGQGQSPLHF. The CDR3 bases are TGCGCCAGCAGCTTATCGGGACAGGGCCAATCACCCCTCCACTTT.

The chain couples TRBV7-9 to TRBJ2-3; the D is unclear. The germline V and J ends were trimmed by 5 bases and 0 bases, with 6 bases remaining between them. CDR1 is SEHNR and CDR2 is FQNEAQ in the germline V gene (reference sequence). This CDR3 region has 13 residues. CDR3 amino acids: CASSQSSTDTQYF. The CDR3 nucleotides are TGTGCCAGCAGCCAGTCTAGCACAGATACGCAGTATTTT.

The V call is TRBV9, the J call TRBJ2-1, with TRBD1 as a possible D gene (5 bases). CDR3 length equals 14 residues. V dropped 0 bases and J dropped 7 bases, with 11 bases sitting between them. Germline V gene lookup returns CDR1 SGDLS and CDR2 YYNGEE. CDR3 sequence reads: CASSVAPGMNEQFF. CDR3 sequence (DNA): TGTGCCAGCAGCGTAGCGCCAGGGATGAATGAGCAGTTCTTC.

This sequence joins TRBV6-6 and TRBJ1-2, with no clear D. Germline-derived CDR1 and CDR2 are MNHNY and SVGAGI (reference sequence). The V end lost 6 bases, the J end lost 3 bases, and 11 bases lay between the germline ends. This CDR3 contains 13 residues. The CDR3 protein is CASSPSVDYGYTF. The DNA for the CDR3 is TGTGCCAGCAGCCCGTCGGTCGACTATGGCTACACCTTC.

This rearrangement joins TRBV19 to TRBJ2-7, with 7 bases identical to TRBD2. The V gene end was trimmed by 4 bases and the J gene end by 0 bases; junction bases not matched to a gene: 6. Germline V gene data show CDR1 as LNHDA and CDR2 as SQIVND (reference sequence). The CDR3 loop spans 15 amino acids. Here the CDR3 reads CASSRGGGSSYEQYF. The CDR3 DNA reads as TGTGCCAGTAGTAGGGGCGGCGGGAGCTCCTACGAGCAGTACTTC.

V gene TRBV4-3 combines with J gene TRBJ2-2, with no clear D. The CDR3 is made up of 17 amino acids. Trimming stripped 0 bases from V and 2 bases from J, with 13 bases between. Germline assignment: CDR1 LGHNA and CDR2 YSLEER. CDR3 loop: CASSQDTRVLNTGELFF. CDR3 sequence (DNA): TGCGCCAGCAGCCAAGATACTCGGGTCTTAAACACCGGGGAGCTGTTTTTT.

The count of this clone is one. This sequence joins TRBV4-2 and TRBJ2-7, with D perhaps TRBD1 (6 bases). V lost 0 bases, J lost 2 bases, and 17 bases lay in between. Germline V gene data show CDR1 as LGHNA and CDR2 as YNFKEQ. This CDR3 has 17 residues. The CDR3 coding sequence is TGTGCCAGCAGCCAAGAACGGCAGGGGTGGCCCACCTACGAGCAGTACTTC. Encoded protein: CASSQERQGWPTYEQYF.

The chain couples TRBV7-2 to TRBJ1-5; D might be TRBD1 (6 bases). Deletions cut 2 bases from V and 3 bases from J, with 11 bases between. The CDR3 totals 15 residues. Germline V gives CDR1 SGHTA, CDR2 FQGNSA. The DNA for the CDR3 is TGTGCCAGCAGCTTAACCGGACAGACCAATCAGCCCCAGCATTTT. Protein product: CASSLTGQTNQPQHF.

V usage is TRBV29-1 and J usage is TRBJ2-3; 7 nucleotides align to TRBD1. V gave up 4 bases and J gave up 1 base; unmatched junction bases: 2. Germline assignment: CDR1 SQVTM and CDR2 ANQGSEA. The CDR3 extends over 13 amino acids. In DNA form, the CDR3 reads TGCAGCGTTGTCGGACAGGGCACAGATACGCAGTATTTT. This codes for CSVVGQGTDTQYF.

The V and J genes are TRBV2 and TRBJ2-7, with D maybe TRBD1 (5 bases). The V end was cut by 7 bases, the J end by 3 bases, with 31 bases between. Germline lookup yields CDR1 SNHLY and CDR2 FYNNEI. This CDR3 has 19 residues. The CDR3 loop reads CASKGQGSKTVPRNYEQYF. CDR3 DNA: TGTGCCAGCAAAGGGCAGGGTTCTAAAACAGTCCCTCGAAACTACGAGCAGTACTTC.

The J gene is TRBJ2-5, the V gene TRBV4-3, with a tentative D call TRBD2 (5 bases). With 5 bases removed from V and 3 bases from J, the gap between germline ends came to 16 bases. CDR3 size: 15 residues. The germline V gene encodes CDR1 LGHNA and CDR2 YSLEER. CDR3 in DNA: TGCGCCAGCAGCTTTCAACCGGGATCGGAAGAGACCCAGTACTTC. Translating gives CASSFQPGSEETQYF.

This chain links TRBV7-2 with TRBJ2-1; D may be TRBD1 (6 bases). Germline V gene lookup returns CDR1 SGHTA and CDR2 FQGNSA. This CDR3 has 17 amino acids. V lost 4 bases and J lost 0, with 16 bases in between. The CDR3 DNA reads TGTGCCAGCAGCTGGACAGTTTTAGGGACCTCCTACAATGAGCAGTTCTTC. Translation: CASSWTVLGTSYNEQFF.

The J gene is TRBJ1-3, the V gene TRBV15; a possible D gene is TRBD1 (5 bases). This CDR3 is 15 amino acids long. V lost 0 bases to trimming and J lost 6 bases, with 12 bases between them. The germline V gene encodes CDR1 LNHNV and CDR2 YYDKDF (reference sequence). The CDR3, as DNA: TGTGCCACCAGCAGAGAGGGTTTGACAGCAAACACCATATATTTT. It codes for CATSREGLTANTIYF.